The 18 T cell receptor beta chains below come from one sample, sequenced in a study of identical twins (TCRdb year 2016). The library was obtained by 5' RACE. Instrument used: Illumina HiSeq 2000. TCRdb's own reprocessing of the public reads used fastp at Q25 and MiXCR and kept productive beta chains. A single entry per CDR3 protein holds the most common genes and DNA from its merged rows. The sample contains hundreds of thousands of distinct CDR3 sequences, 8% to 9% of them found a single time. The top ten constitute 0.85% to 1% of the sample. These data are also associated with another study on yellow fever vaccine responses in identical twins.

The sample was PBMCs. Every receptor here comes from a woman between 18 and 29 years old in good health.

The sample holds many counts of this clonotype. The rearrangement uses TRBV5-1 and TRBJ2-3; 9 bases are shared with TRBD1. In germline, CDR1 is SGHRS, CDR2 YFSETQ. CDR3 length: 15 amino acids. V was pared by 4 bases and J by 2 bases, with 5 bases of the junction left unmatched. The CDR3 reads CASSRTGGPTDTQYF. CDR3 DNA sequence: TGCGCCAGCAGCCGAACAGGGGGCCCCACAGATACGCAGTATTTT.

The chain recombines TRBV7-8 with TRBJ2-1; D is possibly TRBD1 (6 bases). The CDR3 consists of 16 residues. Germline CDR1 and CDR2: SGHVS and FQNEAQ. The V end lost 5 bases, the J end lost 0 bases, and 14 bases lay between the germline ends. CDR3 nucleotide sequence: TGTGCCAGCAGCCCTTGGAAAGGGGGCTCCTACAATGAGCAGTTCTTC. Translation: CASSPWKGGSYNEQFF.

In its sample, this clonotype was seen a few times. This chain connects TRBV7-2 to TRBJ2-6; D unclear. V was cut by 5 bases and J by 0 bases, with 8 bases left in between. The germline V gene has CDR1 SGHTA and CDR2 FQGNSA. The CDR3 has 15 amino acids. The CDR3 is CASSRRASGANVLTF. The CDR3 DNA follows: TGTGCCAGCAGCCGACGGGCCTCTGGGGCCAACGTCCTGACTTTC. Supplemented by reference TRBV7-2 and TRBJ2-6, the full variable domain reads GAGVSQSPSNKVTEKGKDVELRCDPISGHTALYWYRQSLGQGLEFLIYFQGNSAPDKSGLPSDRFSAERTGGSVSTLTIQRTQQEDSAVYLCASSRRASGANVLTFGAGSRLTVL.

This clonotype has just a few counts. The genes are TRBV30 and TRBJ2-1; the D gene is possibly TRBD2 (6 bases). CDR1 and CDR2 (germline): GTSNPN, SVGIG (reference sequence). The V end lost 0 bases, the J end lost 2 bases, and 11 bases lay between the germline ends. The CDR3 consists of 15 residues. The CDR3: CAWSVGGEAYNEQFF. CDR3 DNA sequence: TGTGCCTGGAGTGTAGGCGGGGAAGCCTACAATGAGCAGTTCTTC. Based on the CDR3 plus reference TRBV30 and TRBJ2-1, the full variable domain is SQTIHQWPATLVQPVGSPLSLECTVEGTSNPNLYWYRQAAGRGLQLLFYSVGIGQISSEVPQNLSASRPQDRQFILSSKKLLLSDSGFYLCAWSVGGEAYNEQFFGPGTRLTVL.

This clonotype was picked up a small number of times. V gene TRBV10-3 combines with J gene TRBJ2-7; D uncertain. The length of the CDR3 is 12 residues. V lost 3 bases and J lost 5, with 8 bases in between. From germline, CDR1 is ENHRY and CDR2 SYGVKD. Here the CDR3 DNA reads TGTGCCATCAGTGACGATTCGGACGAGCAGTACTTC. It translates to CAISDDSDEQYF.

This clonotype was picked up a small number of times. The J gene is TRBJ1-5, the V gene TRBV27, with TRBD1 identical over 11 bases. The trim removed 5 bases at V and 6 bases at J, leaving 12 bases unmatched. Germline CDR1 and CDR2: MNHEY and SMNVEV (reference sequence). CDR3 length: 17 residues. CDR3 region: CASSPLRGQGAFQPQHF. The CDR3 nucleotides are TGTGCCAGCAGTCCCCTACGAGGACAGGGGGCATTTCAGCCCCAGCATTTT.

This clonotype was counted between two and nine times. The chain joins TRBV25-1 to TRBJ2-7; D perhaps matches TRBD1 (6 bases). The V gene's germline CDR1 is MGHDK and CDR2 SYGVNS. Deletions cut 6 bases from V and 3 bases from J, with 15 bases between. The CDR3 extends over 14 amino acids. This CDR3 reads CASRGKGVGYEQYF. In nucleotides, the CDR3 is TGTGCCAGCAGAGGGAAGGGGGTCGGCTACGAGCAGTACTTC.

This clonotype showed up just a few times. V and J are TRBV6-1 and TRBJ1-4; a weak D match, TRBD1 (6 bases). The CDR3 spans 13 residues. Germline CDR1 and CDR2: MNHNS and SASEGT. V was pared by 8 bases and J by 8 bases, with 15 bases between. CDR3 nucleotide sequence: TGTGCCAGCCAAGGGGGAAAACAAGAAAAACTGTTTTTT. It yields the protein CASQGGKQEKLFF.

This clonotype has only a few counts. The rearrangement uses TRBV12-3 or TRBV12-4 and TRBJ2-3; 7 bases align to TRBD1. J gave up 4 bases and V 3 bases, and 16 bases lay outside the gene matches. This CDR3 contains 18 residues. The CDR3 is CASSFYPVTGSMPDTQYF. CDR3 sequence (DNA): TGTGCCAGCAGTTTCTACCCGGTGACAGGGTCAATGCCAGATACGCAGTATTTT.

The chain is built from TRBV20-1 and TRBJ2-7, with D perhaps TRBD2 (5 bases). The V end was cut by 1 base, the J end by 3 bases, with 19 bases between. CDR3 length: 16 residues. Germline V CDR1 and CDR2: DFQATT, SNEGSKA (reference sequence). This CDR3 reads CSARVPEASPLYEQYF. The CDR3, as DNA: TGCAGTGCTAGAGTGCCAGAGGCTAGCCCCCTCTACGAGCAGTACTTC.

The rearrangement links TRBV5-6 to TRBJ2-3, with TRBD2 matching over 7 bases. CDR1 is SGHDT and CDR2 is YYEEEE in the germline V gene. This CDR3 has 13 amino acids. V shed 1 base, J shed 11 bases, and the junction held 7 bases outside the gene matches. CDR3 in amino acids: CASSLKVVAGQYF. The CDR3 nucleotides read TGTGCCAGCAGCTTGAAGGTTGTAGCGGGGCAGTATTTT.

The sample holds many counts of this clonotype. The rearrangement uses TRBV29-1 and TRBJ2-7, with D possibly TRBD2 on 5 matching bases. V shed 1 base and J shed 5 bases, with 12 bases lying between them. CDR3 size: 13 residues. The germline V gene encodes CDR1 SQVTM and CDR2 ANQGSEA. The CDR3: CSVEGPVEDEQYF. The CDR3 DNA sequence: TGCAGCGTTGAAGGGCCCGTGGAGGACGAGCAGTACTTC.

In its sample, this clonotype was seen a few times. The CDR3 is CASRQGQYSNQPQHF. Here the CDR3 DNA reads TGTGCCAGCAGGCAGGGACAATATAGCAATCAGCCCCAGCATTTT. This chain joins TRBV28 and TRBJ1-5; D might be TRBD1 (6 bases). Germline V gene lookup returns CDR1 MDHEN and CDR2 SYDVKM. V lost 6 bases and J lost 0, with 12 bases in between. The CDR3 has 15 residues.

This sequence joins TRBV20-1 and TRBJ2-5; 8 nucleotides agree with TRBD2. Germline V gives CDR1 DFQATT, CDR2 SNEGSKA (reference sequence). Trimming took 3 bases from V and 1 from J; bases not matched to a gene: 10. The CDR3 totals 16 residues. CDR3 residues: CSASLFSLAVQETQYF. The CDR3 DNA reads TGCAGTGCTAGCCTATTTTCACTAGCGGTCCAAGAGACCCAGTACTTC.

There are a few counts of this clonotype. The chain joins TRBV7-8 to TRBJ1-2; 9 bases agree with TRBD1. The junction had 7 bases not matched to a gene; V was cut back by 5 bases and J by 6 bases. The germline V gene has CDR1 SGHVS and CDR2 FQNEAQ. This CDR3 comprises 14 residues. CDR3 in DNA: TGTGCCAGCAGCCCAGTACAGGGGGCCCATGGCTACACCTTC. It specifies CASSPVQGAHGYTF.

V and J are TRBV28 and TRBJ2-6; possibly TRBD1 or TRBD2 for D (5 bases each). Trimming took off 6 bases at V and 4 bases at J, with 13 bases between the two ends. CDR3 length: 15 residues. Per germline, CDR1 MDHEN and CDR2 SYDVKM. In DNA, the CDR3 is TGTGCCAGCAGACCCGAGGGGTCCGGGGCCAACGTCCTGACTTTC. This sequence encodes CASRPEGSGANVLTF.

The V and J genes are TRBV7-2 and TRBJ2-1; tentative D call: TRBD2 (6 bases). There are 14 residues in the CDR3. Per germline, CDR1 SGHTA and CDR2 FQGNSA. Trimming took 0 bases from V and 9 from J, leaving 12 bases between them. The CDR3 nucleotides are TGTGCCAGCAGCTTAGCGGGGGGTAGTGGTGAGCAGTTCTTC. It translates to CASSLAGGSGEQFF.

The rearrangement joins TRBV20-1 to TRBJ2-3, with unresolved D. In germline, CDR1 is DFQATT, CDR2 SNEGSKA (reference sequence). CDR3 length: 14 residues. V was pared by 5 bases and J by 3 bases, with 15 bases between. The CDR3 DNA reads as TGCAGTGCTGCGGCACACCCACAAACAGATACGCAGTATTTT. This gives the protein CSAAAHPQTDTQYF.